This T cell receptor beta chain comes out of a study of CD8+ T cells in alopecia areata (dated by TCRdb to 2016 to 2019). For context, the study as a whole: Treated patients were enrolled in an open-label pilot trial of oral tofacitinib, 5 to 10 mg twice daily, for moderate-to-severe alopecia areata. In treated patients, disease severity was measured using the SALT score, which gives the percentage of scalp surface area affected. Scalp clonality was compared across normal scalp (n=4), patchy alopecia areata scalp (n=8), and alopecia totalis/universalis scalp (n=8). RNA was obtained with the PAXgene miRNA kit for fixed scalp, the miRNeasy kit for PBMCs, and the RNeasy kit for mouse skin. Scalp tissue and sorted CD4+ and CD8+ peripheral blood T cells from patchy and totalis/universalis alopecia areata patients and from healthy controls were covered by human TCRbeta sequencing. Tofacitinib-treated patients had biopsies at baseline and at 4 and 24 weeks of treatment, with a later scalp biopsy in several patients. The study used high-throughput TCRbeta sequencing to examine T cell clonal expansion in alopecia areata, in both the C3H/HeJ mouse model and human patients. Tofacitinib was given for 6 to 18 months, followed by 6 months of follow-up off drug to assess delayed response and recurrence. TCRbeta CDR3 regions were amplified by immunoSEQ multiplex PCR using 35 Vbeta forward and 13 Jbeta reverse primers. Beyond this particular receptor, the publication reports: Tofacitinib significantly lowered scalp clonality and the number of expanded CD8+ clones among the top 100 scalp clones. Compared with normal scalp, lesional scalp had higher clonality and more expanded CD8+ clones, particularly in alopecia totalis/universalis, a pattern that suggests antigenic drive. Resident alphabeta T cells in normal human skin are also sequenced, complicating scalp TCR repertoire analysis, unlike mouse skin dominated by gammadelta T cells. Because the treated cohort was small and had just a single nonresponder, larger studies are needed to establish links between baseline CD8+ expansion and response. TCR sequences shared between patients were less clear than in mice, possibly partly because of HLA diversity in the patient population. During tofacitinib treatment, many expanded lesional clones stuck around in both scalp and blood, and this persistence may partly explain why relapse happens after treatment is stopped.

Read against the paper, the sample's time point label means: about 4 weeks on oral tofacitinib. In light of the paper, this sample's treatment or condition label describes: oral pan-JAK inhibitor, 5-10 mg twice daily. From alopecia areata patients, peripheral blood was collected along with lesional scalp punch biopsies. PBMCs were separated by density centrifugation and stained for CD3, CD4 and CD8, after which CD4+ and CD8+ T cells were sorted on a FACSAria. A remark on this clone: Its antigen remains unidentified. No quality values exist for individual bases; no much larger clone is one base distant.

Library prep was done by the immunoSEQ multiplex PCR assay. To provide template for TCR sequencing, every sample had RNA extracted and reverse transcribed into cDNA. First-strand cDNA was synthesized using SuperScript III with a 2:1 mix of oligo-dT and random hexamers. A synthetic immune receptor repertoire was used to measure amplification bias, and any remaining bias was corrected computationally. Under the source paper's analysis protocol: Raw reads were preprocessed to remove errors, and CDR3 was defined according to IMGT conventions as the region from the conserved cysteine to phenylalanine. To get clonality, Shannon entropy was normalized by log2 of the number of productive unique TCRs and the result was subtracted from 1. Scalp TCRbeta sequences were cross-referenced with sorted blood CD4 and CD8 repertoires so that the CD4 or CD8 identity of scalp clones could be inferred. TCRdb provides this immuneACCESS table in a form limited to in-frame rearrangements. Some clones are lacking; in checked studies, under half of them reflect an unresolved V gene, and why the rest are absent is not known. The V and J calls and the clone size are those of that table, but D and trimming were determined from the DNA. The sample includes 100,000 to 150,000 clones, with 60% to 65% observed a single time. More than 5.5% of the sample comes from the top ten.

The sequences come from CD4+ T cells sorted from blood, collected at week 4, from a patient treated with tofacitinib. This clonotype was sampled from a human donor with alopecia areata.

In nucleotide form, the sequence is TGTGCCACCGGGGTGGGGGGCGGAGAGACCCAGTACTTC. It translates as CATGVGGGETQYF. Rearrangement joined TRBV27 to TRBJ2-5; the D segment is perhaps TRBD1 or TRBD2, each sharing 6 matched bases. The V end loses 10 bases and the J end loses 4 bases, and a stretch of 16 bases separates them. There are 13 amino acids in the CDR3, from cysteine to phenylalanine inclusive. The entry retains the CDR3 DNA only, 39 bases that are in frame from base 1. According to the germline V gene (reference sequence), CDR1 reads MNHEY and CDR2 reads SMNVEV.